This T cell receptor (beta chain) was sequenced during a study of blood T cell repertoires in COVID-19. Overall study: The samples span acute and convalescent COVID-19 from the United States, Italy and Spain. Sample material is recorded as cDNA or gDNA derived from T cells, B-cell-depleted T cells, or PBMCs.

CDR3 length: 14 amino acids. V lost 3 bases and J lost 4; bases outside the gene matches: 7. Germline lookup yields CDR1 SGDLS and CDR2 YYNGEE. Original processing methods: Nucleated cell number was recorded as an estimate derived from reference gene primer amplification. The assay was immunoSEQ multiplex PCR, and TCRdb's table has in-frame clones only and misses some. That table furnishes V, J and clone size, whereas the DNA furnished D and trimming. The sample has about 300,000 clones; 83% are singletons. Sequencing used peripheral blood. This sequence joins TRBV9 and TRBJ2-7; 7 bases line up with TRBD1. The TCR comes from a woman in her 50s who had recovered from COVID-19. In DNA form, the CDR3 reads TGTGCCAGCAGCGAAGGGGGCGATTTATACGAGCAGTACTTC. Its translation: CASSEGGDLYEQYF. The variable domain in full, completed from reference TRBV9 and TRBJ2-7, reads DSGVTQTPKHLITATGQRVTLRCSPRSGDLSVYWYQQSLDQGLQFLIQYYNGEERAKGNILERFSAQQFPDLHSELNLSSLELGDSALYFCASSEGGDLYEQYFGPGTRLTVT.